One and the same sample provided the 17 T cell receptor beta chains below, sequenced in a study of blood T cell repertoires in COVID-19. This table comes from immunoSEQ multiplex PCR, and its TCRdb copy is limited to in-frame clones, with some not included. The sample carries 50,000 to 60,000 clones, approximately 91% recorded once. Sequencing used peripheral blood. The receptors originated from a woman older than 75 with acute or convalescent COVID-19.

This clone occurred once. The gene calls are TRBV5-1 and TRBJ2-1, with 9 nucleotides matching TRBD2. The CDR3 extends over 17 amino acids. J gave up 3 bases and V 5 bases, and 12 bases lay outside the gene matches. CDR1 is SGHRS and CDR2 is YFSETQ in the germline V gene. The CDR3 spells CASRRDPAGGDYNEQFF. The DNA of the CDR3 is TGCGCCAGCAGACGGGATCCCGCGGGAGGGGACTACAATGAGCAGTTCTTC. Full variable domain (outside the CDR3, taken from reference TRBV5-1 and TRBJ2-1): KAGVTQTPRYLIKTRGQQVTLSCSPISGHRSVSWYQQTPGQGLQFLFEYFSETQRNKGNFPGRFSGRQFSNSRSEMNVSTLELGDSALYLCASRRDPAGGDYNEQFFGPGTRLTVL.

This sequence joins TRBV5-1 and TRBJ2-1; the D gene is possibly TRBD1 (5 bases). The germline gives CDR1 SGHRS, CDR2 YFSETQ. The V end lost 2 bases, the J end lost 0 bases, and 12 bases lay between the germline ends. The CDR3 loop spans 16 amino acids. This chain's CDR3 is CASSFQGSSSYNEQFF. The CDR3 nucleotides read TGCGCCAGCAGCTTTCAGGGATCGAGCTCCTACAATGAGCAGTTCTTC.

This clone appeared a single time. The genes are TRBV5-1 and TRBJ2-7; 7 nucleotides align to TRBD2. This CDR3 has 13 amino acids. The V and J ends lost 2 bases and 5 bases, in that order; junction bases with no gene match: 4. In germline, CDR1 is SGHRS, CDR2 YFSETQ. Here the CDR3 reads CASSFSGRDEQYF. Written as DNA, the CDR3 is TGCGCCAGCAGCTTTTCAGGGAGGGACGAGCAGTACTTC.

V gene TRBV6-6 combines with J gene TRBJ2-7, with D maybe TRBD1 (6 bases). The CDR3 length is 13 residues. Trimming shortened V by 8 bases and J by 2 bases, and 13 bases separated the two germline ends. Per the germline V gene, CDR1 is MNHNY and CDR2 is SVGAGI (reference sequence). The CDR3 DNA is TGTGCCAGCGGTCCGCAGGGGCCCTACGAGCAGTACTTC. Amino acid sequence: CASGPQGPYEQYF.

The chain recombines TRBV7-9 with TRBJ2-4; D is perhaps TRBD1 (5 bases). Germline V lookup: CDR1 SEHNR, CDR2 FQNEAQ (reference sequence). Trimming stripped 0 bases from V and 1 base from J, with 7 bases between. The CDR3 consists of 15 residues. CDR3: CASSLAQGAKNIQYF. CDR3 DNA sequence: TGTGCCAGCAGCTTAGCGCAGGGCGCCAAAAACATTCAGTACTTC.

In nucleotides, the CDR3 is TGTGCCATCAGGCTGACAGTGCAAGAGACCCAGTACTTC. Translated: CAIRLTVQETQYF. The chain has TRBV10-3 and TRBJ2-5, with D tentatively TRBD1 (5 bases). V was trimmed by 6 bases and J by 2 bases, leaving 10 bases between them. CDR1 and CDR2 (germline): ENHRY, SYGVKD. CDR3 length: 13 residues.

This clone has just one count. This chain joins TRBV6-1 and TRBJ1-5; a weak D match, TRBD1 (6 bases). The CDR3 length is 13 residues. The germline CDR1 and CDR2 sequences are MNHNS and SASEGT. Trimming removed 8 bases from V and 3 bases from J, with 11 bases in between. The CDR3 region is CASRNRDNQPQHF. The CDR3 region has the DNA TGTGCCAGCCGTAACAGGGACAATCAGCCCCAGCATTTT.

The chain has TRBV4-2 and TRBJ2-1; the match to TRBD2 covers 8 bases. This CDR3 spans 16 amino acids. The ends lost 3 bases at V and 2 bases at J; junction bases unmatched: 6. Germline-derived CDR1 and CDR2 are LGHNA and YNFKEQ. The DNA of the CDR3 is TGTGCCAGCAGCCAGGCCCACGGGGGGGCCTACAATGAGCAGTTCTTC. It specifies CASSQAHGGAYNEQFF.

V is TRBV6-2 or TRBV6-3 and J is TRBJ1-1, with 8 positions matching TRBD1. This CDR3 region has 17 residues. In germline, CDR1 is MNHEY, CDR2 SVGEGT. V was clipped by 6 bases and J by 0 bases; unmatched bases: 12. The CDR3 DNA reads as TGTGCCAGCAGCCTTAACGACAGGGGACACATGAACACTGAAGCTTTCTTT. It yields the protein CASSLNDRGHMNTEAFF.

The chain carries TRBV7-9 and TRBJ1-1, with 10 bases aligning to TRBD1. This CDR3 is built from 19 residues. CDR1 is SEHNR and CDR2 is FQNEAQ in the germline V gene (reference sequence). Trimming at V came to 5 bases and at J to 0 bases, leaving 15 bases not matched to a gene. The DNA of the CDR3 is TGTGCCAGCAGCCCTACAGGATGGGACAGGGGATGGATGAACACTGAAGCTTTCTTT. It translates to CASSPTGWDRGWMNTEAFF.

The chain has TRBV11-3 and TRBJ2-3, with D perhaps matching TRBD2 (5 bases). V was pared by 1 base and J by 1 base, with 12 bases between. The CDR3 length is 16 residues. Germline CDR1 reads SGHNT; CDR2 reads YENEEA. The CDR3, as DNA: TGTGCCAGCAGCTTAGCGGGGAGCGTCGGCACAGATACGCAGTATTTT. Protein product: CASSLAGSVGTDTQYF.

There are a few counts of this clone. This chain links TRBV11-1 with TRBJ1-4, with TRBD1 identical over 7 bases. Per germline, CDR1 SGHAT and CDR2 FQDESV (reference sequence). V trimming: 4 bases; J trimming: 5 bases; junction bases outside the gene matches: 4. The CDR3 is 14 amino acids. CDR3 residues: CASSYRGRNEKLFF. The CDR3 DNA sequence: TGTGCCAGCAGCTACAGGGGAAGGAATGAAAAACTGTTTTTT.

The CDR3 sequence is CAGGGGARGNQPQHF. CDR3 in DNA: TGTGCCGGGGGAGGGGGGGCGCGAGGCAATCAGCCCCAGCATTTT. The chain uses TRBV19 and TRBJ1-5; tentatively, D is TRBD1 (6 bases). V lost 11 bases and J lost 2, with 19 bases in between. The CDR3 covers 15 residues. Germline CDR1 LNHDA, CDR2 SQIVND (reference sequence). Variable domain in full (rest from reference TRBV19 and TRBJ1-5): DGGITQSPKYLFRKEGQNVTLSCEQNLNHDAMYWYRQDPGQGLRLIYYSQIVNDFQKGDIAEGYSVSREKKESFPLTVTSAQKNPTAFYLCAGGGGARGNQPQHFGDGTRLSIL.

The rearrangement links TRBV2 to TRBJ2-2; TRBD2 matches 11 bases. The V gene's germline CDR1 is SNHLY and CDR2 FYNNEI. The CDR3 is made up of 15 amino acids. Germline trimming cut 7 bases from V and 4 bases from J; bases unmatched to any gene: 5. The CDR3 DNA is TGTGCCAGCATCTCGGGGACTAGCGGCACCGGGGAGCTGTTTTTT. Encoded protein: CASISGTSGTGELFF.

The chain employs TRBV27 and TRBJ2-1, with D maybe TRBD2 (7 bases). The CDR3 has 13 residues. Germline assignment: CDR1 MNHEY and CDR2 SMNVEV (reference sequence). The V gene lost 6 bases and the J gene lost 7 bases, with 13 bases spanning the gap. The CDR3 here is CASRWTRGNEQFF. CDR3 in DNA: TGTGCCAGCAGGTGGACTAGGGGGAATGAGCAGTTCTTC.

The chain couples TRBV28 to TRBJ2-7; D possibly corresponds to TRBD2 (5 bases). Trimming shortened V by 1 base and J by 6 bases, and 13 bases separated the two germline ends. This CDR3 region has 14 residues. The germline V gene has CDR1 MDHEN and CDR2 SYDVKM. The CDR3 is CASSLSSYGREQYF. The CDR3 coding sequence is TGTGCCAGCAGTTTATCTAGCTACGGGCGCGAGCAGTACTTC.

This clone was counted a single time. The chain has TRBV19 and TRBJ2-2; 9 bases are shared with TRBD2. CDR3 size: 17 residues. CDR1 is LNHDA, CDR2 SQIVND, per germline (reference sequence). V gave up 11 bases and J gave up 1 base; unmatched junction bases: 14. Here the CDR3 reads CAVGGLAGIKNTGELFF. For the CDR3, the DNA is TGTGCCGTGGGTGGGCTAGCGGGAATAAAGAACACCGGGGAGCTGTTTTTT.